A single sample is the source of the 29 T cell receptor beta chains below, sequenced in a study of control samples from healthy donors and cancer patients. This table comes from immunoSEQ multiplex PCR, and its TCRdb copy is limited to in-frame clones, with some not included. This table holds around 80,000 clones, 70% to 90% found once. The specimen sequenced was blood. The receptor source for this set is a woman between 45 and 60 years old in good health.

The J gene is TRBJ1-6, the V gene TRBV21-1; TRBD1 was called by the table and not checked on the DNA. TRBV21-1 is marked as a pseudogene. This CDR3 has 19 amino acids. This chain's CDR3 is CASSRTTGNSPVWNSPLHF. The DNA for the CDR3 is TGTGCCAGCAGCAGGACCACAGGGAATAGTCCGGTGTGGAATTCACCCCTCCACTTT.

This rearrangement joins TRBV5-8 to TRBJ2-3; 8 nucleotides line up with TRBD1. This CDR3 is built from 17 residues. V was pared by 3 bases and J by 4 bases, with 13 bases of the junction left unmatched. From germline, CDR1 is SGHTS and CDR2 YDEGEE. This CDR3 is CASSSSRTGFFSDTQYF. In nucleotides, the CDR3 is TGTGCCAGCAGCTCGTCTAGGACAGGGTTTTTTTCAGATACGCAGTATTTT.

A single count supports this clone. This sequence joins TRBV28 and TRBJ2-1, with D tentatively TRBD1 (6 bases). Deletions cut 11 bases from V and 6 bases from J, with 23 bases between. The CDR3 contains 15 residues. CDR1 and CDR2 (germline): MDHEN, SYDVKM. The CDR3 DNA sequence: TGTGCCTCCTTCTTCTCAGGGGAGCCGTCCAATGAGCAGTTCTTC. Translated: CASFFSGEPSNEQFF.

The chain carries TRBV6-5 and TRBJ1-5; no definite D call. CDR1 is MNHEY, CDR2 SVGAGI, per germline. V lost 7 bases, J lost 7 bases, and 14 bases lay in between. This CDR3 has 13 residues. The CDR3 DNA is TGTGCCAGCACCCCTAACGTAGGGCAGCCCCAGCATTTT. As protein: CASTPNVGQPQHF.

The chain carries TRBV6-5 and TRBJ2-2, with D tentatively TRBD2 (5 bases). The CDR3 is made up of 15 amino acids. The germline V and J ends were trimmed by 7 bases and 2 bases, with 14 bases remaining between them. Germline V lookup: CDR1 MNHEY, CDR2 SVGAGI. CDR3 amino acids: CASTSGSSNTGELFF. CDR3 sequence (DNA): TGTGCCAGCACTTCGGGGAGCTCTAACACCGGGGAGCTGTTTTTT.

The CDR3 sequence is CASKEGQTYNEQFF. The CDR3 DNA reads as TGTGCCAGCAAGGAGGGGCAGACCTACAATGAGCAGTTCTTC. The rearrangement joins TRBV2 to TRBJ2-1; possibly TRBD2 for D (6 bases). Germline V lookup: CDR1 SNHLY, CDR2 FYNNEI. This CDR3 is built from 14 residues. The ends were cut back, 7 bases at V and 2 bases at J, with 12 bases in the middle.

The chain uses TRBV6-5 and TRBJ2-3, with 7 bases aligning to TRBD1. There are 15 residues in the CDR3. V lost 5 bases to trimming and J lost 3 bases; unmatched junction nucleotides: 8. The germline CDR1 and CDR2 sequences are MNHEY and SVGAGI. This CDR3 reads CASSPRDRYTDTQYF. CDR3 bases: TGTGCCAGCAGTCCCCGGGACAGATATACAGATACGCAGTATTTT.

V and J are TRBV19 and TRBJ2-1, with D tentatively TRBD1 (6 bases). V lost 8 bases to trimming and J lost 0 bases, with 14 bases between them. The CDR3 loop spans 15 amino acids. CDR1 LNHDA and CDR2 SQIVND come from the germline V gene (reference sequence). The CDR3 here is CASSQRGSSYNEQFF. The CDR3 bases are TGTGCCAGTTCACAAAGGGGGAGCTCCTACAATGAGCAGTTCTTC.

The rearrangement joins TRBV10-3 to TRBJ2-1, with TRBD1 identical over 7 bases. With V trimmed by 2 bases and J by 10 bases, 2 bases remained unmatched. This CDR3 comprises 12 residues. From germline, CDR1 is ENHRY and CDR2 SYGVKD. CDR3 sequence: CAISEVGGEQFF. The DNA for the CDR3 is TGTGCCATCAGTGAGGTAGGGGGCGAGCAGTTCTTC.

The chain couples TRBV7-2 to TRBJ1-6; D is undetermined. Germline V gene data show CDR1 as SGHTA and CDR2 as FQGNSA. Trimming took off 1 base at V and 6 bases at J, with 16 bases between the two ends. The CDR3 loop spans 17 amino acids. CDR3 bases: TGTGCCAGCAGCTTAGTCTCGGCCTGGATATCTAATTCACCCCTCCACTTT. Amino acid sequence: CASSLVSAWISNSPLHF.

The chain combines TRBV20-1 with TRBJ2-1; D is undetermined. CDR1 is DFQATT and CDR2 is SNEGSKA in the germline V gene (reference sequence). V lost 3 bases and J 9 bases, leaving 6 bases between the germline ends. The CDR3 covers 10 residues. CDR3 loop: CSASKSEQFF. CDR3 in DNA: TGCAGTGCTAGCAAGAGTGAGCAGTTCTTC.

V and J are TRBV18 and TRBJ2-2, with unresolved D. The CDR3 length is 12 residues. Germline V gene data show CDR1 as KGHSH and CDR2 as LQKENI. The germline V and J ends were trimmed by 4 bases and 8 bases, with 8 bases remaining between them. CDR3 bases: TGTGCCAGCTCACGCGCAAGAGGGGAGCTGTTTTTT. Amino acids: CASSRARGELFF.

The chain employs TRBV30 and TRBJ1-1; D perhaps matches TRBD1 (5 bases). Germline V CDR1 and CDR2: GTSNPN, SVGIG (reference sequence). The CDR3 length is 15 residues. Trimming left V 0 bases short and J 4 bases short, with 15 bases between. The CDR3: CAWSVPRRVSTEAFF. The CDR3 DNA follows: TGTGCCTGGAGTGTGCCGCGCAGGGTCTCCACTGAAGCTTTCTTT.

As for this clone: The sample holds other DNA sequences that translate to the same CDR3. V gene TRBV18 combines with J gene TRBJ1-5; D gene ambiguous. Germline V gene sequence: CDR1 KGHSH, CDR2 LQKENI. Trimming pared 2 bases from V and 3 bases from J, leaving 8 bases between. This CDR3 has 14 amino acids. The CDR3, as DNA: TGTGCCAGCTCACCAATGGGTGCCAATCAGCCCCAGCATTTT. It encodes CASSPMGANQPQHF.

The gene calls are TRBV12-3 or TRBV12-4 and TRBJ1-4, with 8 positions matching TRBD1. The CDR3 has 13 residues. The V and J ends lost 6 bases and 5 bases, in that order; junction bases with no gene match: 2. The chain's CDR3 is CASSTGGNEKLFF. As DNA, the CDR3 is TGTGCCAGCAGCACAGGGGGGAATGAAAAACTGTTTTTT.

The chain couples TRBV7-8 to TRBJ1-6, with 10 bases fitting TRBD1. Germline CDR1 SGHVS, CDR2 FQNEAQ. The CDR3 has 16 amino acids. The ends lost 1 base at V and 8 bases at J; junction bases unmatched: 5. CDR3 sequence (DNA): TGTGCCAGCAGCTTAGGACAGGGGGCTAGGTATTCACCCCTCCACTTT. Translating gives CASSLGQGARYSPLHF.

The J gene is TRBJ2-7, the V gene TRBV5-4; D remains unclear. Trimming pared 1 base from V and 3 bases from J, leaving 14 bases between. Germline V CDR1 and CDR2: SGHNT, YYREEE (reference sequence). This CDR3 spans 15 amino acids. CDR3 DNA: TGTGCCAGCAGCTTGCAAACAATTACGTTCTACGAGCAGTACTTC. As protein: CASSLQTITFYEQYF. Full variable domain (rest looked up from reference TRBV5-4 and TRBJ2-7): ETGVTQSPTHLIKTRGQQVTLRCSSQSGHNTVSWYQQALGQGPQFIFQYYREEENGRGNFPPRFSGLQFPNYSSELNVNALELDDSALYLCASSLQTITFYEQYFGPGTRLTVT.

The chain combines TRBV5-5 with TRBJ2-1; D may be TRBD1 or TRBD2 (5 bases each). This CDR3 region has 17 residues. V dropped 0 bases and J dropped 9 bases, with 22 bases sitting between them. The V gene's germline CDR1 is SGHKS and CDR2 YYEKEE (reference sequence). In nucleotides, the CDR3 is TGTGCCAGCAGCTTGGGGGACCTAGTATCGTCTTCGGGTGAGCAGTTCTTC. It codes for CASSLGDLVSSSGEQFF.

The V call is TRBV11-2, the J call TRBJ1-2; the D gene is possibly TRBD1 (5 bases). The V gene lost 0 bases and the J gene lost 0 bases, with 17 bases spanning the gap. The CDR3 consists of 18 residues. Germline CDR1 is SGHAT and CDR2 is FQNNGV. CDR3 DNA: TGTGCCAGCAGCTTAGATAATATTCGGGGCCCCGCTAACTATGGCTACACCTTC. Translating gives CASSLDNIRGPANYGYTF.

The chain joins TRBV9 to TRBJ2-7; D remains ambiguous. The CDR3 contains 13 residues. The V end lost 9 bases, the J end lost 5 bases, and 18 bases lay between the germline ends. The V gene's germline CDR1 is SGDLS and CDR2 YYNGEE. CDR3 in DNA: TGTGCCACTCCGCTTGGTAGTCATGACGAGCAGTACTTC. Its protein product is CATPLGSHDEQYF.

CDR3 bases: TGCGCCAGCAGCCAAGAACGGGGAACGAACACCGGGGAGCTGTTTTTT. This codes for CASSQERGTNTGELFF. V and J are TRBV4-1 and TRBJ2-2; D is possibly TRBD2 (5 bases). V was cut by 0 bases and J by 0 bases, with 8 bases left in between. Germline V gives CDR1 MGHRA, CDR2 YSYEKL. The CDR3 is 16 amino acids.

This sequence joins TRBV12-3 or TRBV12-4 and TRBJ2-1; D gene uncertain. The CDR3 has 12 residues. V was trimmed by 8 bases and J by 2 bases, leaving 7 bases between them. CDR3 amino acids: CASGPTYNEQFF. Written as DNA, the CDR3 is TGTGCCAGCGGGCCGACCTACAATGAGCAGTTCTTC.

V is TRBV19 and J is TRBJ1-5; D remains unclear. This CDR3 contains 16 residues. The germline V gene encodes CDR1 LNHDA and CDR2 SQIVND (reference sequence). Deletions cut 2 bases from V and 5 bases from J, with 16 bases between. Here the CDR3 reads CASSISSTAGDQPQHF. The CDR3 coding sequence is TGTGCCAGTAGTATAAGTAGTACAGCTGGGGATCAGCCCCAGCATTTT. Drawing the rest from reference TRBV19 and TRBJ1-5, the complete variable domain is DGGITQSPKYLFRKEGQNVTLSCEQNLNHDAMYWYRQDPGQGLRLIYYSQIVNDFQKGDIAEGYSVSREKKESFPLTVTSAQKNPTAFYLCASSISSTAGDQPQHFGDGTRLSIL.

The genes are TRBV2 and TRBJ2-3; D is unclear. Trimming removed 7 bases at V and 0 bases at J, with 11 bases between. This CDR3 spans 14 amino acids. Germline V gene data show CDR1 as SNHLY and CDR2 as FYNNEI. The CDR3 loop reads CASTQSPSTDTQYF. The CDR3 nucleotides are TGTGCCAGCACTCAATCGCCGAGCACAGATACGCAGTATTTT.

The chain links TRBV5-5 to TRBJ2-1, with D unclear. Germline CDR1 and CDR2: SGHKS and YYEKEE (reference sequence). This CDR3 has 16 amino acids. V was pared by 2 bases and J by 2 bases, with 14 bases between. DNA for the CDR3: TGTGCCAGCAGCTTAAGGGTCATGACAACCTACAATGAGCAGTTCTTC. Protein: CASSLRVMTTYNEQFF.

This chain connects TRBV3-1 (or the pseudogene TRBV3-2) to TRBJ1-1, with D hard to call. V shed 0 bases and J shed 6 bases, with 11 bases lying between them. CDR1 is LGHDT, CDR2 YNNKEL, per germline (reference sequence). CDR3 length: 14 residues. The CDR3 spells CASSQEGIDAEAFF. The CDR3 DNA reads as TGTGCCAGCAGCCAAGAGGGCATCGACGCTGAAGCTTTCTTT.

The rearrangement links TRBV2 to TRBJ1-5; possible D gene TRBD1, 5 bases. Per germline, CDR1 SNHLY and CDR2 FYNNEI. V gave up 8 bases and J gave up 0 bases, with 14 bases separating them. This CDR3 has 15 amino acids. The chain's CDR3 is CASSYGQGSNQPQHF. The CDR3 DNA is TGTGCCAGCTCTTATGGTCAGGGTAGCAATCAGCCCCAGCATTTT.

The chain has TRBV10-1 and TRBJ2-7; the D is unclear. The CDR3 contains 13 residues. In germline, CDR1 is WNHNN, CDR2 SYGVQD (reference sequence). The V gene lost 3 bases and the J gene lost 0 bases, with 6 bases spanning the gap. CDR3 protein: CASSDRFSYEQYF. The DNA for the CDR3 is TGCGCCAGCAGTGACAGATTCTCCTACGAGCAGTACTTC.

The chain employs TRBV10-1 and TRBJ2-7; 8 bases line up with TRBD1. Germline lookup yields CDR1 WNHNN and CDR2 SYGVQD (reference sequence). The CDR3 loop spans 13 amino acids. After removal of 4 bases from V and 11 bases from J, the junction contained 10 bases not matched to a gene. CDR3 in DNA: TGCGCCAGCAGTGGTTCCTCGAAGACAGGGGAGTACTTC. It specifies CASSGSSKTGEYF.